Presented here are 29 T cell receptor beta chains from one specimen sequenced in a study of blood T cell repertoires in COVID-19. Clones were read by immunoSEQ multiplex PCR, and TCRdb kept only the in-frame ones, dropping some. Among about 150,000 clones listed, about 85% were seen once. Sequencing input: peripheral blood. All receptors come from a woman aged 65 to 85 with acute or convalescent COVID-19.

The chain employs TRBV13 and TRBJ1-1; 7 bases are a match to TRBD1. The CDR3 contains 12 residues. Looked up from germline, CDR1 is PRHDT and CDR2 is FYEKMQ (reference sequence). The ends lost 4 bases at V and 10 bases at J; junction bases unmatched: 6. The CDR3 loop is CASSSGRTGAFF. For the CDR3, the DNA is TGTGCCAGCAGCTCAGGAAGGACAGGAGCTTTCTTT.

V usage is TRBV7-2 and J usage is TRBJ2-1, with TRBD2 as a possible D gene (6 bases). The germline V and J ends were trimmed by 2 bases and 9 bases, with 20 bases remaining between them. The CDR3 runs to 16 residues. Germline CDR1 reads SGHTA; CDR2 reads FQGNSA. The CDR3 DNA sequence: TGTGCCAGCAGCTTACGGCCTTCACTCGTGGGGGGTGAGCAGTTCTTC. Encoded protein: CASSLRPSLVGGEQFF.

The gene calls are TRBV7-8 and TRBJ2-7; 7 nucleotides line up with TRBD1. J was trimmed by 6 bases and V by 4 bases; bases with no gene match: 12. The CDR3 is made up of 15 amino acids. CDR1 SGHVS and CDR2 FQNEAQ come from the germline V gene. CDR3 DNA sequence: TGTGCCAGCAGCTCGACAGGGTGGGTTGATAGCGAGCAGTACTTC. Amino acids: CASSSTGWVDSEQYF.

The CDR3 is CASSRTGAGELFF. The CDR3 DNA is TGTGCCAGCAGCCGAACAGGGGCCGGGGAGCTGTTTTTT. The chain uses TRBV7-3 and TRBJ2-2; the match to TRBD1 covers 7 bases. This CDR3 has 13 residues. Germline assignment: CDR1 SGHTA and CDR2 FQGTGA. J lost 6 bases, V lost 5 bases, and 3 bases had no gene match.

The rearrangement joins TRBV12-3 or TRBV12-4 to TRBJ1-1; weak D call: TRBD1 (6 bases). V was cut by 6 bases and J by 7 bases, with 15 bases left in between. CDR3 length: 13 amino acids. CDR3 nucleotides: TGTGCCAGCAGACTCGGACAGAAGATTGAAGCTTTCTTT. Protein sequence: CASRLGQKIEAFF.

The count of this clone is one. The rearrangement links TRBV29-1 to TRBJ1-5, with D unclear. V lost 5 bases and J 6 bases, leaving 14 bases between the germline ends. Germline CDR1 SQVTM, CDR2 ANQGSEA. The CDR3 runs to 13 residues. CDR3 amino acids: CSVSGGASQPQHF. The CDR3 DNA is TGCAGCGTTTCGGGAGGCGCCAGTCAGCCCCAGCATTTT.

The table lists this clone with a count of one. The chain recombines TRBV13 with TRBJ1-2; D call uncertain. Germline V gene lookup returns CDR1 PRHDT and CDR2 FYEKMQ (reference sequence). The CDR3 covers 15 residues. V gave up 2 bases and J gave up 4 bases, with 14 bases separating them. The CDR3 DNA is TGTGCCAGCAGCTTATCAGGCTCCAGCTCCTATGGCTACACCTTC. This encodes CASSLSGSSSYGYTF.

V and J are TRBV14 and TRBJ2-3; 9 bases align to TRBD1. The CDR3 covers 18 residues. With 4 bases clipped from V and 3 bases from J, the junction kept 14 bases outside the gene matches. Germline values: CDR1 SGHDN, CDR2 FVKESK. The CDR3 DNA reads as TGTGCCAGCAGCCCCTCCCGGGACAGGGTTGGGGGAACAGATACGCAGTATTTT. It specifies CASSPSRDRVGGTDTQYF.

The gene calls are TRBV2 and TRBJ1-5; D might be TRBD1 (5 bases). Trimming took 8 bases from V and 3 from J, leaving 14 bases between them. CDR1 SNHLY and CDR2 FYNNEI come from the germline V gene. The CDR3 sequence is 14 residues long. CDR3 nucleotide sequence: TGTGCCAGCTCCCTGGGACTGTCCAATCAGCCCCAGCATTTT. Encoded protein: CASSLGLSNQPQHF.

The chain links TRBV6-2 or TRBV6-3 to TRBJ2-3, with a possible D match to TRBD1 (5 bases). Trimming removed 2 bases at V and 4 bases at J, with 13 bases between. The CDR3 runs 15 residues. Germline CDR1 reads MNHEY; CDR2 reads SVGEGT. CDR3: CASSYPPTGPDTQYF. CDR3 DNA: TGTGCCAGCAGTTACCCCCCTACAGGACCAGATACGCAGTATTTT.

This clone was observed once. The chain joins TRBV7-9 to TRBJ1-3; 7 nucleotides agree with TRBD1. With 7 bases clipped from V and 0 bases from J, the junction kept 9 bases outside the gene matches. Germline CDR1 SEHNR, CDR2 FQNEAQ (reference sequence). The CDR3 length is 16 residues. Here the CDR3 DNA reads TGTGCCAGCATCCAGGGGGGAAAGAGCTCTGGAAACACCATATATTTT. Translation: CASIQGGKSSGNTIYF.

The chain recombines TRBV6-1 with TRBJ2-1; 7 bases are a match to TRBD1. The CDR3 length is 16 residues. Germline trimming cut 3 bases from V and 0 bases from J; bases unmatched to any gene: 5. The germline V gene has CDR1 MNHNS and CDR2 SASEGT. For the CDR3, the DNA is TGTGCCAGCAGTGACCCCGGGGACAGCTCCTACAATGAGCAGTTCTTC. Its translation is CASSDPGDSSYNEQFF.

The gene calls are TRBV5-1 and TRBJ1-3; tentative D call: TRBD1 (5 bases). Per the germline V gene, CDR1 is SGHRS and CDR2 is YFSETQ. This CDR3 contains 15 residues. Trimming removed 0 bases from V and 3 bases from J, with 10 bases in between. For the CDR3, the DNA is TGCGCCAGCAGCTTGGCGGGGGTCGGTGGAAACACCATATATTTT. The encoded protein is CASSLAGVGGNTIYF.

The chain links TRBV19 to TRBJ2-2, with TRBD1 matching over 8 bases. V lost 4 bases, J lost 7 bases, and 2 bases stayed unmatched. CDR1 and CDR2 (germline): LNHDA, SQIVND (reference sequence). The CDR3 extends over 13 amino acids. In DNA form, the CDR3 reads TGTGCCAGTAGTAACGGACAGGGCGGGGAGCTGTTTTTT. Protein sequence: CASSNGQGGELFF.

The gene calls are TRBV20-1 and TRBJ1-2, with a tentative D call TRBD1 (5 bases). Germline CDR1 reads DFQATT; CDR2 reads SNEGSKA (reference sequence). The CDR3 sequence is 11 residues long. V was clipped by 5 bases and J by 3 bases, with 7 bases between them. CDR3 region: CSAARDYGYTF. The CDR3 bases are TGCAGTGCTGCCAGGGACTATGGCTACACCTTC.

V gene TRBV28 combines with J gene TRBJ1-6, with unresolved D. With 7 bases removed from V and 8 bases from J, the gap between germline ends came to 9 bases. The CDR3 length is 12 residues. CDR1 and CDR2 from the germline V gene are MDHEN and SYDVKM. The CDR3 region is CASKNQDSPLHF. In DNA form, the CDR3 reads TGTGCCAGCAAGAATCAGGATTCACCCCTCCACTTT.

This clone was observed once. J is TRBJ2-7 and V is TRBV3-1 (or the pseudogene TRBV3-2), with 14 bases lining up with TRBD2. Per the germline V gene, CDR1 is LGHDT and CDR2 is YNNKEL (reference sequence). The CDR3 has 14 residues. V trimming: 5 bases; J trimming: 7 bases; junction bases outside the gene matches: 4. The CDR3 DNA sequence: TGTGCCAGCAGCACGACTAGCGGGGGGGCTGAGCAGTACTTC. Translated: CASSTTSGGAEQYF.

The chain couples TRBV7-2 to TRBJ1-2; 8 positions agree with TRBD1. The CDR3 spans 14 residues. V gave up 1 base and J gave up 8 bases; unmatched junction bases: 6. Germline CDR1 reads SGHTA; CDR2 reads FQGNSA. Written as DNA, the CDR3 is TGTGCCAGCAGCTTAGACAGGGGGGTCGTGGGCTACACCTTC. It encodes CASSLDRGVVGYTF. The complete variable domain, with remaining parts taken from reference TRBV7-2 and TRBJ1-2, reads GAGVSQSPSNKVTEKGKDVELRCDPISGHTALYWYRQSLGQGLEFLIYFQGNSAPDKSGLPSDRFSAERTGGSVSTLTIQRTQQEDSAVYLCASSLDRGVVGYTFGSGTRLTVV.

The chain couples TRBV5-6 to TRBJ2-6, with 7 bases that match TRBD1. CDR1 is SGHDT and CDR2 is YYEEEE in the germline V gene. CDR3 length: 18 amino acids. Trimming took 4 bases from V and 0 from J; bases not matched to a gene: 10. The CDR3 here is CASSGGTETLSGANVLTF. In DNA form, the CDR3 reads TGTGCCAGCAGCGGTGGGACAGAAACTCTCTCTGGGGCCAACGTCCTGACTTTC.

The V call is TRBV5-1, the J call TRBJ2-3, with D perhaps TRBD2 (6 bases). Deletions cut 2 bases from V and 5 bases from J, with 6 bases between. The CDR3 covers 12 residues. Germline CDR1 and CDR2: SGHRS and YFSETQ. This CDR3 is CASSFGGDTQYF. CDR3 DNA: TGCGCCAGCAGCTTCGGGGGAGATACGCAGTATTTT.

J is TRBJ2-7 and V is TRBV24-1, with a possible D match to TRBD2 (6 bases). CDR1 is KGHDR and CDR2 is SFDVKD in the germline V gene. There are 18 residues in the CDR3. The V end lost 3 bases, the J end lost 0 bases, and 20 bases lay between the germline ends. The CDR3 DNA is TGTGCCACCAGTGATGGGGGGAATCGACGGTTATACTCCTACGAGCAGTACGTC. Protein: CATSDGGNRRLYSYEQYV.

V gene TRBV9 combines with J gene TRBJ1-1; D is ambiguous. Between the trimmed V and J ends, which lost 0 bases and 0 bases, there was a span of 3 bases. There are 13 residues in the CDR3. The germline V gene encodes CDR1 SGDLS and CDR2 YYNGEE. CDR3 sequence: CASSVAVNTEAFF. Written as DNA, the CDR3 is TGTGCCAGCAGCGTAGCCGTGAACACTGAAGCTTTCTTT. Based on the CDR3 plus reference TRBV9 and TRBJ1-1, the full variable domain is DSGVTQTPKHLITATGQRVTLRCSPRSGDLSVYWYQQSLDQGLQFLIQYYNGEERAKGNILERFSAQQFPDLHSELNLSSLELGDSALYFCASSVAVNTEAFFGQGTRLTVV.

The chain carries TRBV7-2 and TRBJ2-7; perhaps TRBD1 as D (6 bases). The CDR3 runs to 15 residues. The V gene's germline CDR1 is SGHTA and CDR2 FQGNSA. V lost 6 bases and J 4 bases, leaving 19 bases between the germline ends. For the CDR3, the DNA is TGTGCCAGCAGATCATACTCAACAGGGATTTACGAGCAGTACTTC. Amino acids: CASRSYSTGIYEQYF.

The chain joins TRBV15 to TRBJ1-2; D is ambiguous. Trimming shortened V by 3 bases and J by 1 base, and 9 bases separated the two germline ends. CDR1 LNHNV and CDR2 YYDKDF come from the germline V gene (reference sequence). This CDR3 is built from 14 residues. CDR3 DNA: TGTGCCACCAGCAGCGGTCCGGTTAACTATGGCTACACCTTC. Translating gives CATSSGPVNYGYTF. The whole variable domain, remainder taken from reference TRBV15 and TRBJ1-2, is DAMVIQNPRYQVTQFGKPVTLSCSQTLNHNVMYWYQQKSSQAPKLLFHYYDKDFNNEADTPDNFQSRRPNTSFCFLDIRSPGLGDTAMYLCATSSGPVNYGYTFGSGTRLTVV.

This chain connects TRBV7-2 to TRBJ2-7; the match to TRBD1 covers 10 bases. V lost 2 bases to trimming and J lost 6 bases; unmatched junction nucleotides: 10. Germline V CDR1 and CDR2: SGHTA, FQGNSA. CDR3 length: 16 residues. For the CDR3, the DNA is TGTGCCAGCAGCTTAACCGGGACAGGGGTTTCCCTCGAGCAGTACTTC. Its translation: CASSLTGTGVSLEQYF. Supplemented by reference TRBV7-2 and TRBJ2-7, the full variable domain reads GAGVSQSPSNKVTEKGKDVELRCDPISGHTALYWYRQSLGQGLEFLIYFQGNSAPDKSGLPSDRFSAERTGGSVSTLTIQRTQQEDSAVYLCASSLTGTGVSLEQYFGPGTRLTVT.

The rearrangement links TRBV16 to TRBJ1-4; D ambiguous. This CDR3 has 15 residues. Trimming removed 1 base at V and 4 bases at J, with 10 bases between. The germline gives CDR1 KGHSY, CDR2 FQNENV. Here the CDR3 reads CASSQFTGINEKLFF. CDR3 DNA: TGTGCCAGCAGCCAATTCACGGGGATTAATGAAAAACTGTTTTTT.

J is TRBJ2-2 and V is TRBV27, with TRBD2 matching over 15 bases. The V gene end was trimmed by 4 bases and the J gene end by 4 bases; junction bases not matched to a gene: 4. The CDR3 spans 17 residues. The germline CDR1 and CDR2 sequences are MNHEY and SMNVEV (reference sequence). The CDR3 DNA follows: TGTGCCAGCAGTTCAGGGACTAGCGGGGGGTTCACCGGGGAGCTGTTTTTT. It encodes CASSSGTSGGFTGELFF.

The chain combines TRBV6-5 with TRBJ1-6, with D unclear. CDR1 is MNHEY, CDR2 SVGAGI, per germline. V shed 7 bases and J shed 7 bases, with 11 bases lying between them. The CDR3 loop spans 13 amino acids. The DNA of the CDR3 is TGTGCCAGCAACCGGGAGCTCAATTCACCCCTCCACTTT. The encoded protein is CASNRELNSPLHF.

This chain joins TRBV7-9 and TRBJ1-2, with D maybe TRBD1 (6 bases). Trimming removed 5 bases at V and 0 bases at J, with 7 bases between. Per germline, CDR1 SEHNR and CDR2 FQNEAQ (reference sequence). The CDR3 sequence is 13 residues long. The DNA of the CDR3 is TGTGCCAGCAGCCGGACAGCTAACTATGGCTACACCTTC. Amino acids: CASSRTANYGYTF.